This is a list of T cell receptor beta chains from one sample in a study of beta chain features in type 1 diabetes. Using immunoSEQ multiplex PCR, the repertoire was profiled, and TCRdb retains in-frame clones only, with some absent. The sample holds 200,000 to 250,000 clones, under 20% seen once. Material: naive CD4+ T cells from blood. The receptors were sampled from a man between 25 and 39 years old with type 1 diabetes. CDR3s include the opening cysteine and the closing phenylalanine or tryptophan. The order of the fields is D gene, J gene, clone size, V gene, CDR3 protein, CDR3 DNA. The D gene is left open where the match is weak. The listing skips clone size in some rows; elsewhere it reads once, few, many or a size class.

TRBD2,TRBJ2-7,-,TRBV15,CATSPIGGGRNYEQYF,TGTGCCACCAGTCCCATCGGAGGCGGGAGGAACTACGAGCAGTACTTC
TRBD1,TRBJ2-7,few,TRBV7-2,CASSLLGQAYEQYF,TGTGCCAGCAGCTTATTGGGACAGGCCTACGAGCAGTACTTC
-,TRBJ2-1,few,TRBV19,CASGATNEQFF,TGTGCCAGTGGGGCTACGAATGAGCAGTTCTTC
TRBD2,TRBJ2-6,few,TRBV4-2,CASSQASTSGNTNVLTF,TGTGCCAGCAGCCAAGCTAGTACTAGCGGCAACACCAACGTCCTGACTTTC
TRBD1,TRBJ2-1,-,TRBV18,CASSPSLGRGNEQFF,TGTGCCAGCTCCCCCAGCTTAGGCAGGGGGAATGAGCAGTTCTTC
-,TRBJ2-5,few,TRBV29-1,CSVEESGAQYF,TGCAGCGTTGAAGAATCGGGTGCCCAGTACTTC
-,TRBJ2-1,-,TRBV15,CATSREELATNEQFF,TGTGCCACCAGCAGAGAAGAACTAGCTACCAATGAGCAGTTCTTC
-,TRBJ2-3,-,TRBV7-2,CASSLIQGGGGTDTQYF,TGTGCCAGCAGCTTAATACAGGGTGGAGGCGGCACAGATACGCAGTATTTT
-,TRBJ1-1,-,TRBV29-1,CSVEVVHTEAFF,TGCAGCGTTGAAGTGGTGCACACTGAAGCTTTCTTT
TRBD1,TRBJ2-1,-,TRBV27,CASRVGTGFYNEQFF,TGTGCCAGCCGAGTCGGGACAGGGTTCTACAATGAGCAGTTCTTC
TRBD1,TRBJ2-3,-,TRBV29-1,CSVVSWGQPAQYF,TGCAGCGTTGTTTCGTGGGGACAGCCTGCGCAGTATTTT
-,TRBJ1-1,few,TRBV10-2,CASSTGPVSTEAFF,TGCGCCAGCAGTACAGGGCCGGTGAGCACTGAAGCTTTCTTT
-,TRBJ2-7,-,TRBV29-1,CSAINQGFYEQYF,TGCAGCGCGATAAACCAGGGGTTCTACGAGCAGTACTTC
-,TRBJ1-1,-,TRBV7-3,CASSSSLNTEAFF,TGTGCCAGCAGCTCTTCGTTGAACACTGAAGCTTTCTTT
-,TRBJ2-5,few,TRBV4-1,CASSQYNRFQETQYF,TGCGCCAGCAGCCAATATAACAGATTTCAAGAGACCCAGTACTTC
TRBD1,TRBJ2-3,-,TRBV7-9,CASSATGASNTQYF,TGTGCCAGCAGCGCGACAGGGGCGTCAAATACGCAGTATTTT
-,TRBJ2-1,-,TRBV6-6,CASSYPGSRDNEQFF,TGTGCCAGCAGTTACCCAGGTTCCAGGGACAATGAGCAGTTCTTC
-,TRBJ2-7,-,TRBV30,CAWSVRRGEQYF,TGTGCCTGGAGTGTTAGGCGCGGCGAGCAGTACTTC
-,TRBJ2-7,-,TRBV15,CATSRAPETYEQYF,TGTGCCACCAGCAGAGCCCCAGAGACCTACGAGCAGTACTTC
TRBD1,TRBJ1-2,few,TRBV9,CASSVTGDGYTF,TGTGCCAGCAGCGTTACAGGGGATGGCTACACCTTC
-,TRBJ2-7,-,TRBV25-1,CASNQQGVRYEQYF,TGTGCCAGCAATCAACAGGGAGTCAGGTACGAGCAGTACTTC
-,TRBJ1-2,few,TRBV20-1,CSARGFDGYTF,TGCAGTGCTAGAGGGTTTGACGGCTACACCTTC
-,TRBJ2-7,-,TRBV29-1,CSVEDRRGQRYEQYF,TGCAGCGTTGAAGATAGGAGGGGACAGAGGTACGAGCAGTACTTC
TRBD2,TRBJ2-1,-,TRBV28,CASTLAGGSNEQFF,TGTGCCAGCACCTTAGCGGGAGGCTCCAATGAGCAGTTCTTC
-,TRBJ2-2,-,TRBV7-2,CASSLDQNRARALFF,TGTGCCAGCAGCTTAGATCAGAACAGGGCCCGGGCACTGTTTTTT
-,TRBJ2-5,-,TRBV28,CASRGSGWETQYF,TGTGCCAGCAGGGGCAGTGGTTGGGAGACCCAGTACTTC
TRBD1,TRBJ2-4,few,TRBV11-2,CASSLTDRGDIQYF,TGTGCCAGCAGCTTAACGGACAGGGGTGACATTCAGTACTTC
TRBD2,TRBJ2-1,few,TRBV29-1,CSVPGLAGRFSYNEQFF,TGCAGCGTTCCGGGACTAGCGGGAAGGTTCTCCTACAATGAGCAGTTCTTC
TRBD2,TRBJ2-7,few,TRBV29-1,CSVSTSGRAAEQYF,TGCAGCGTTTCGACTAGCGGGAGGGCCGCCGAGCAGTACTTC
-,TRBJ2-3,few,TRBV29-1,CSVVGILTDTQYF,TGCAGCGTTGTAGGGATTCTGACAGATACGCAGTATTTT
TRBD2,TRBJ2-7,once,TRBV29-1,CSVEVRGGSGSSHEQYF,TGCAGCGTTGAAGTAAGGGGCGGGAGCGGGAGTTCCCACGAGCAGTACTTC
TRBD2,TRBJ2-2,-,TRBV9,CASSTRTSGRYSGELFF,TGTGCCAGCAGCACCCGGACTAGCGGGAGATATAGCGGGGAGCTGTTTTTT
TRBD2,TRBJ2-5,-,TRBV7-7,CASSPAAGVGETQYF,TGTGCTAGCAGTCCGGCAGCGGGAGTTGGGGAGACCCAGTACTTC
-,TRBJ2-5,-,TRBV7-9,CASSLSGGEETQYF,TGTGCCAGCAGCTTATCGGGGGGCGAGGAGACCCAGTACTTC
-,TRBJ2-3,-,TRBV7-9,CASRIRQGVGTDTQYF,TGTGCCAGCAGAATCCGACAAGGGGTCGGCACAGATACGCAGTATTTT
TRBD2,TRBJ2-7,-,TRBV30,CAWTRSQTSGGREQYF,TGTGCCTGGACTCGCTCCCAGACTAGCGGCGGGCGGGAGCAGTACTTC
-,TRBJ2-1,few,TRBV5-1,CASSLAQASSYNEQFF,TGCGCCAGCAGCTTGGCCCAGGCGAGCTCCTACAATGAGCAGTTCTTC
-,TRBJ2-6,-,TRBV25-1,CASRGREGASGANVLTF,TGTGCCAGCAGGGGCAGGGAAGGGGCCTCTGGGGCCAACGTCCTGACTTTC
TRBD2,TRBJ2-3,-,TRBV7-2,CASSFPLAGTDTQYF,TGTGCCAGCAGCTTCCCCCTAGCGGGCACAGATACGCAGTATTTT
TRBD1,TRBJ1-1,few,TRBV4-3,CASSQDKDRVYTEAFF,TGCGCCAGCAGCCAAGATAAGGACAGGGTGTACACTGAAGCTTTCTTT
TRBD1,TRBJ2-5,few,TRBV7-2,CASSLGQAQETQYF,TGTGCCAGCAGCTTGGGACAGGCGCAAGAGACCCAGTACTTC
-,TRBJ2-3,-,TRBV13,CASSLPRVGSTDTQYF,TGTGCCAGCAGCTTACCACGGGTAGGGAGCACAGATACGCAGTATTTT
-,TRBJ2-3,-,TRBV12-5,CASGLGVSETQYF,TGTGCTAGTGGTTTGGGCGTATCCGAAACGCAGTATTTT
-,TRBJ2-1,few,TRBV5-6,CASSLTINNEQFF,TGTGCCAGCAGCTTAACTATAAACAATGAGCAGTTCTTC
TRBD1,TRBJ1-5,-,TRBV6-6,CASSSNRGNQPQHF,TGTGCCAGCTCCTCGAACAGGGGAAATCAGCCCCAGCATTTT
-,TRBJ2-1,few,TRBV28,CASGTGTREQFF,TGTGCCAGCGGAACAGGGACGCGTGAGCAGTTCTTC
-,TRBJ2-7,-,TRBV25-1,CASSGRGYEQYF,TGTGCCAGCAGTGGGAGGGGCTACGAGCAGTACTTC
TRBD1,TRBJ2-3,-,TRBV10-3,CAIRPGTGSDTQYF,TGTGCCATCAGGCCCGGGACAGGGTCAGATACGCAGTATTTT
-,TRBJ1-1,-,TRBV7-9,CASSIGQLNTEAFF,TGTGCCAGCAGCATAGGACAGTTGAACACTGAAGCTTTCTTT
-,TRBJ2-5,few,TRBV4-3,CASSQGAMETQYF,TGCGCCAGCAGCCAAGGGGCGATGGAGACCCAGTACTTC
TRBD1,TRBJ2-1,-,TRBV29-1,CSVKGQGAYNEQFF,TGCAGCGTCAAGGGACAGGGGGCCTACAATGAGCAGTTCTTC
-,TRBJ1-2,-,TRBV28,CATMGPVQANYGYTF,TGTGCTACTATGGGTCCTGTGCAAGCTAACTATGGCTACACCTTC
-,TRBJ2-5,-,TRBV4-3,CASSQSPEETQYF,TGCGCCAGCAGCCAATCCCCCGAAGAGACCCAGTACTTC
-,TRBJ1-1,-,TRBV28,CASRQAFF,TGTGCCAGCAGGCAAGCTTTCTTT
-,TRBJ2-4,-,TRBV14,CASSQGQVLDIQYF,TGTGCCAGCAGCCAAGGACAGGTTTTAGACATTCAGTACTTC